This T cell receptor beta chain emerged from a study of T cell changes during pregnancy in multiple sclerosis. Generated by immunoSEQ multiplex PCR, the TCRdb table keeps only in-frame clones and is missing some. The top ten hold 0.25% to 0.3% of the sample, which has 52,000 or so clones, about nine tenths seen once. The junction had 8 bases not matched to a gene; V was cut back by 5 bases and J by 6 bases. The CDR3 is 14 residues long. Looked up from germline, CDR1 is SEHNR and CDR2 is FQNEAQ (reference sequence). The chain employs TRBV7-9 and TRBJ1-2; TRBD1 matches 8 bases. The sequenced sample was CD4+ T cells from peripheral blood mononuclear cells, obtained in the second trimester of pregnancy. The origin of this receptor is a female donor with multiple sclerosis, enrolled in a pregnancy study. The CDR3 coding sequence is TGTGCCAGCAGCCAGACGAAGGGACAGGATGGCTACACCTTC. Translated: CASSQTKGQDGYTF.